Described below is a single T cell receptor beta chain sequence and its context. This sample was included in a study of regulatory T cells in long-lasting Graves disease. Relying on iRepertoire HTBI primers and Arm-PCR of CDR3 regions, the team built TCR beta libraries. In TCRdb, the multiplex PCR reads were re-called with MiXCR into one record per CDR3 protein. The sample lists 350,000 to 450,000 distinct CDR3 sequences, about 10% occurring once. Time point indicated: newly diagnosed GD, antithyroid drugs for less than 3 months. Isolated PBMC RNA provided the starting material for the TCR library. In addition, the sample was reused for a study of T cells in Graves' hyperthyroidism and ophthalmopathy. Per that paper: HTBI primers drove first-round RT-PCR of the TCR CDR3. Classification by a 13 V-J model distinguished ophthalmopathy from stable hyperthyroidism. Ophthalmopathy was identified by the model a median about 6.4 months ahead of onset.

The starting material was peripheral blood mononuclear cells (PBMCs), obtained at new diagnosis, from a patient treated with antithyroid drugs. The TCR was taken from a woman younger than 35 with Graves disease.

The CDR3 DNA sequence: TGTGCCAGCAGCTCTAGCGGACTAGCGGGAACCTACGAGCAGTACTTC. This codes for CASSSSGLAGTYEQYF. The J gene is TRBJ2-7, the V gene TRBV7-9, with 12 nucleotides matching TRBD2. The CDR3 is made up of 16 amino acids. Germline-derived CDR1 and CDR2 are SEHNR and FQNEAQ (reference sequence). The V gene end was trimmed by 4 bases and the J gene end by 2 bases; junction bases not matched to a gene: 6.